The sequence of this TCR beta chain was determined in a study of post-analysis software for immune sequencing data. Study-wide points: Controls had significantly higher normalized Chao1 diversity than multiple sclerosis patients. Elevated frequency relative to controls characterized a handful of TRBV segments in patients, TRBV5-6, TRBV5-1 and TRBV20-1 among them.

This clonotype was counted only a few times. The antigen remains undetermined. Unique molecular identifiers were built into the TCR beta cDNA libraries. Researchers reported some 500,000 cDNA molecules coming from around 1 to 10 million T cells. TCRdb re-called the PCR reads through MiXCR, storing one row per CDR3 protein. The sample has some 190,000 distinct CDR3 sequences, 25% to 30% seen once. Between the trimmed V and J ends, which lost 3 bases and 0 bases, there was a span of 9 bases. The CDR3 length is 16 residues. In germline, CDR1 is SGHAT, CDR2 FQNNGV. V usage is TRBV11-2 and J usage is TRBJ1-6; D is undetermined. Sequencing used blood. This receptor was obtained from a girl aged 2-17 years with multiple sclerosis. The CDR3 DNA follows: TGTGCCAGCAGCTTCTGGGTCGACTCCTATAATTCACCCCTCCACTTT. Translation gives CASSFWVDSYNSPLHF.